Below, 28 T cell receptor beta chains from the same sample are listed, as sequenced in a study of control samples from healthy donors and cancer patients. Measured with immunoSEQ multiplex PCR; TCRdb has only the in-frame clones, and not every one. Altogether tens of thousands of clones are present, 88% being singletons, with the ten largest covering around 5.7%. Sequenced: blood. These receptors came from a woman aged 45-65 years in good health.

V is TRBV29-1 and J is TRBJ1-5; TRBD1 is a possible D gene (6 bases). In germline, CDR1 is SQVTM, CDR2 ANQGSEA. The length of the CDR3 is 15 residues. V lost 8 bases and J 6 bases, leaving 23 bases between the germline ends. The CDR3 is CSMALGGGAGQPQHF. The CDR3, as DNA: TGCAGCATGGCTCTGGGGGGGGGCGCAGGTCAGCCCCAGCATTTT.

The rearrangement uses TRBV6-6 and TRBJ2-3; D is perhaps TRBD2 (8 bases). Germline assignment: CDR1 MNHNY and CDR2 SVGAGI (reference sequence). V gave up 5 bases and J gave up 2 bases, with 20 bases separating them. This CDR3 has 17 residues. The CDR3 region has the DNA TGTGCCAGCAGTCCATTGGGACAGCGGGGGTACACAGATACGCAGTATTTT. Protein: CASSPLGQRGYTDTQYF.

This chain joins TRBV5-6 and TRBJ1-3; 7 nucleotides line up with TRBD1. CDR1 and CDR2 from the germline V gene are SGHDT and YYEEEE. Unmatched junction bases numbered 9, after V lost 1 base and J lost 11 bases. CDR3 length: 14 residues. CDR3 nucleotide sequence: TGTGCCAGCAGCTTGTATCAAGGACAGGTCGCCATATATTTT. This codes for CASSLYQGQVAIYF.

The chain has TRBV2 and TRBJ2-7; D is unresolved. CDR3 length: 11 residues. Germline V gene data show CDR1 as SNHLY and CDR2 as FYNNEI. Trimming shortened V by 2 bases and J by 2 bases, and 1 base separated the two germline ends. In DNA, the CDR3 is TGTGCCAGCAGTGAAACCTACGAGCAGTACTTC. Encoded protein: CASSETYEQYF. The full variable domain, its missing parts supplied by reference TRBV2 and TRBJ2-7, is EPEVTQTPSHQVTQMGQEVILRCVPISNHLYFYWYRQILGQKVEFLVSFYNNEISEKSEIFDDQFSVERPDGSNFTLKIRSTKLEDSAMYFCASSETYEQYFGPGTRLTVT.

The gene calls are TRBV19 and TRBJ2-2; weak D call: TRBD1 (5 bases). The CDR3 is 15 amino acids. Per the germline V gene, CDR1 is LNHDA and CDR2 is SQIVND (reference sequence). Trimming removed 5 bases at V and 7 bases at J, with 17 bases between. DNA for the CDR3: TGTGCCAGTAGTTGGGGCCCCTCCGGTGGCGGGGAGCTGTTTTTT. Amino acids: CASSWGPSGGGELFF.

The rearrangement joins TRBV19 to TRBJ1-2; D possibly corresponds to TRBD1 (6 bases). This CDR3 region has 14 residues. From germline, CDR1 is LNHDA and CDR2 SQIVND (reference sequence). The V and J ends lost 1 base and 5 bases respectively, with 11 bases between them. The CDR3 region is CASSIAQQGYGYTF. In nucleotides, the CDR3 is TGTGCCAGTAGTATAGCCCAGCAGGGGTATGGCTACACCTTC.

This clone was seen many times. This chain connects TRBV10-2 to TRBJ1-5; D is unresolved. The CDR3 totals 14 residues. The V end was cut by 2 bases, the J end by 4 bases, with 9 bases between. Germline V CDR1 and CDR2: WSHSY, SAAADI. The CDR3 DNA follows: TGCGCCAGCAGTGAGCTAGCAGTGAATCAGCCCCAGCATTTT. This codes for CASSELAVNQPQHF.

The CDR3 spells CAWGTVADGYTF. The DNA for the CDR3 is TGTGCCTGGGGGACAGTAGCTGACGGCTACACCTTC. This chain links TRBV30 with TRBJ1-2; 7 bases fit TRBD1. Germline V gives CDR1 GTSNPN, CDR2 SVGIG (reference sequence). Trimming removed 5 bases from V and 8 bases from J; junction bases left unmatched: 8. CDR3 length equals 12 residues.

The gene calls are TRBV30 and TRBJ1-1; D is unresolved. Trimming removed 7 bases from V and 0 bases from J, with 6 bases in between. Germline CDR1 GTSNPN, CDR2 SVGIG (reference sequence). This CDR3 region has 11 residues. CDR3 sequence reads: CASKVNTEAFF. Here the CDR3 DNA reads TGTGCCTCCAAGGTGAACACTGAAGCTTTCTTT.

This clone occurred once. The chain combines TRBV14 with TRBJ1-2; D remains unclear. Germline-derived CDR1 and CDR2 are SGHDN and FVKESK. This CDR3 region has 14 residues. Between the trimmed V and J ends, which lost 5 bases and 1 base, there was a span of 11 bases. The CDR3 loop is CASSLRRINYGYTF. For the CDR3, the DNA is TGTGCCAGCAGCTTGAGACGGATTAACTATGGCTACACCTTC.

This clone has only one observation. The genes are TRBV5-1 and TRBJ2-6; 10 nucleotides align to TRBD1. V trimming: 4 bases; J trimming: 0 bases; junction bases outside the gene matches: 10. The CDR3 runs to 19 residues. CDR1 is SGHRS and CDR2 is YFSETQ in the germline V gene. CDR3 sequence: CASSGPGQGNLSGANVLTF. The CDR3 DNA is TGCGCCAGCAGCGGGCCGGGACAGGGGAATCTCTCTGGGGCCAACGTCCTGACTTTC.

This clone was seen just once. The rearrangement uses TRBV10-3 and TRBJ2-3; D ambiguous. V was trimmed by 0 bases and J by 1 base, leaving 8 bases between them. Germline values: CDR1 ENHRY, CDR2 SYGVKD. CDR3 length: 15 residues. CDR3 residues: CAISESRRGTDTQYF. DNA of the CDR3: TGTGCCATCAGTGAGTCGAGGCGTGGCACAGATACGCAGTATTTT.

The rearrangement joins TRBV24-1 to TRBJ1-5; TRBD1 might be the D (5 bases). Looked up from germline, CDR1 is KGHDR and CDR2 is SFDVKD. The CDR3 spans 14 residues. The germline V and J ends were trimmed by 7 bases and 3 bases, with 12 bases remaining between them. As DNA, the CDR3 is TGTGCCACCAGCCCCGGGACCGACAATCAGCCCCAGCATTTT. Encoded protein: CATSPGTDNQPQHF.

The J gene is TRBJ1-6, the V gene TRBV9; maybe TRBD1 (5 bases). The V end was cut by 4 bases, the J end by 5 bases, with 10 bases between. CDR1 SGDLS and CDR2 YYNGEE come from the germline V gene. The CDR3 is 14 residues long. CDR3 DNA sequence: TGTGCCAGCAGCTCCGGGACTCATAATTCACCCCTCCACTTT. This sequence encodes CASSSGTHNSPLHF.

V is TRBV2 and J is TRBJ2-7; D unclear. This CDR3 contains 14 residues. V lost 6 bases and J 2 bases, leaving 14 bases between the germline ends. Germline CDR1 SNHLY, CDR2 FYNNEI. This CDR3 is CASSGSQYPYEQYF. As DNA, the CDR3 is TGTGCCAGCAGCGGTAGTCAATATCCCTACGAGCAGTACTTC.

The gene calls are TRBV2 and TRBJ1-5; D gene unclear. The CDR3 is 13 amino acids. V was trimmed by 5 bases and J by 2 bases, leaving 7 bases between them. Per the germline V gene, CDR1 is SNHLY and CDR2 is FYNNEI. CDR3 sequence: CASSLQGNQPQHF. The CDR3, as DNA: TGTGCCAGCAGTCTTCAGGGCAATCAGCCCCAGCATTTT.

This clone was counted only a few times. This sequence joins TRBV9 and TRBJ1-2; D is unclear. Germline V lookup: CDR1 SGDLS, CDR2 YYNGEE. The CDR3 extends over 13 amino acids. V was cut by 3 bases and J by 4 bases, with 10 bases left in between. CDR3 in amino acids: CASSASGSYGYTF. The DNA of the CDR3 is TGTGCCAGCAGCGCTTCGGGCTCCTATGGCTACACCTTC.

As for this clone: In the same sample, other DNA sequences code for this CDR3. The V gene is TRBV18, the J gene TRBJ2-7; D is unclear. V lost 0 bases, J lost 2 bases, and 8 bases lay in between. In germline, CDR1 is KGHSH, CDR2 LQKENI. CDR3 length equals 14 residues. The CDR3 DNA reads TGTGCCAGCTCACCACCGGGCAGCACCTACGAGCAGTACTTC. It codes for CASSPPGSTYEQYF.

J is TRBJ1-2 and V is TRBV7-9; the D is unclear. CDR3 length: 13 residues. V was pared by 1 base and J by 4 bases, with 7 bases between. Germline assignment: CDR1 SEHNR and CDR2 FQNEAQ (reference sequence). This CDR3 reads CASSLDAGYGYTF. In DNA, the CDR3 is TGTGCCAGCAGCTTAGACGCAGGCTATGGCTACACCTTC.

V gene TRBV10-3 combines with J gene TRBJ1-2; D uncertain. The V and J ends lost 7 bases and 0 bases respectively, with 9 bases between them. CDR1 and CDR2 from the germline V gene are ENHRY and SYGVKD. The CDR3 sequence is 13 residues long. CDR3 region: CAITTQANYGYTF. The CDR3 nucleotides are TGTGCCATCACTACACAAGCTAACTATGGCTACACCTTC.

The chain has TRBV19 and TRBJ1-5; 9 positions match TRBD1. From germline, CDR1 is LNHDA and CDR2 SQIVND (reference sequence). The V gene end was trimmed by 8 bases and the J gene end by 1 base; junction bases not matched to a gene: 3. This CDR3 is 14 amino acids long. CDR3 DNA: TGTGCCAGTTCCGGGACAGGGAGCAATCAGCCCCAGCATTTT. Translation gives CASSGTGSNQPQHF.

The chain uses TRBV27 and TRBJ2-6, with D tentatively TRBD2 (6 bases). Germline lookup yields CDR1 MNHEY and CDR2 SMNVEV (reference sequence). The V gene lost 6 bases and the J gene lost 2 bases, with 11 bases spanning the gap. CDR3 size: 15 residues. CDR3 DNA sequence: TGTGCCAGCAGATCCCCGGGGGCTGGGGCCAACGTCCTGACTTTC. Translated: CASRSPGAGANVLTF. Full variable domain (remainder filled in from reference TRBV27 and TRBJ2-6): EAQVTQNPRYLITVTGKKLTVTCSQNMNHEYMSWYRQDPGLGLRQIYYSMNVEVTDKGDVPEGYKVSRKEKRNFPLILESPSPNQTSLYFCASRSPGAGANVLTFGAGSRLTVL.

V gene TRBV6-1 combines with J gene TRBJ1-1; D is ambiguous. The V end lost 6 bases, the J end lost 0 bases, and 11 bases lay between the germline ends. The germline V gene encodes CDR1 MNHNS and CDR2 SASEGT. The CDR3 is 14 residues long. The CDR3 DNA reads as TGTGCCAGCAGCTTTGAGTTCATGAACACTGAAGCTTTCTTT. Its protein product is CASSFEFMNTEAFF.

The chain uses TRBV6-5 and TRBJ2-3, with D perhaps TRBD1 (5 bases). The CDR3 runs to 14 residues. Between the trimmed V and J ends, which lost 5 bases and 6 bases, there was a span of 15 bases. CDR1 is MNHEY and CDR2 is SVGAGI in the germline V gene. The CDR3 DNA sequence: TGTGCCAGCAGTAAGACACTCAGGGCGGATACGCAGTATTTT. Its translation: CASSKTLRADTQYF.

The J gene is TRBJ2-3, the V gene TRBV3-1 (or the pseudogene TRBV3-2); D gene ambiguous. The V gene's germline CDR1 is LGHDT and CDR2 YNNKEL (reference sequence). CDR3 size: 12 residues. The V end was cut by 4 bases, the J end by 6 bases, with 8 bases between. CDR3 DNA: TGTGCCAGCAGCCCCGGTCTTGATACGCAGTATTTT. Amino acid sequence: CASSPGLDTQYF.

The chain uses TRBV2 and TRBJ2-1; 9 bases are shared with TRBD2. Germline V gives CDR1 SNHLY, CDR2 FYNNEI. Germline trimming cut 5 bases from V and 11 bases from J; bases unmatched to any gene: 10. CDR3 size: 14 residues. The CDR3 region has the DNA TGTGCCAGCAGTTCCTCTGGACTAGCGAAGAAGCAGTTCTTC. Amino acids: CASSSSGLAKKQFF.

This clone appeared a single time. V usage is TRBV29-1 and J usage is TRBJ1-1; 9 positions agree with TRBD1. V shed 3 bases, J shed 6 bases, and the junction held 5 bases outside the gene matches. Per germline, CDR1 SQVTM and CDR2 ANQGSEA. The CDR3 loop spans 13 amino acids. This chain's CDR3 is CSVDPRQGAEAFF. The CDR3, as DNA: TGCAGCGTTGACCCCCGACAGGGGGCTGAAGCTTTCTTT.

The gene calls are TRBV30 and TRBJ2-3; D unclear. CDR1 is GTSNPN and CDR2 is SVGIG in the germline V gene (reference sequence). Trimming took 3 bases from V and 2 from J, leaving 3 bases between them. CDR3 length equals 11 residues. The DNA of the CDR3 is TGTGCCTGGAGAAACACAGATACGCAGTATTTT. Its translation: CAWRNTDTQYF.